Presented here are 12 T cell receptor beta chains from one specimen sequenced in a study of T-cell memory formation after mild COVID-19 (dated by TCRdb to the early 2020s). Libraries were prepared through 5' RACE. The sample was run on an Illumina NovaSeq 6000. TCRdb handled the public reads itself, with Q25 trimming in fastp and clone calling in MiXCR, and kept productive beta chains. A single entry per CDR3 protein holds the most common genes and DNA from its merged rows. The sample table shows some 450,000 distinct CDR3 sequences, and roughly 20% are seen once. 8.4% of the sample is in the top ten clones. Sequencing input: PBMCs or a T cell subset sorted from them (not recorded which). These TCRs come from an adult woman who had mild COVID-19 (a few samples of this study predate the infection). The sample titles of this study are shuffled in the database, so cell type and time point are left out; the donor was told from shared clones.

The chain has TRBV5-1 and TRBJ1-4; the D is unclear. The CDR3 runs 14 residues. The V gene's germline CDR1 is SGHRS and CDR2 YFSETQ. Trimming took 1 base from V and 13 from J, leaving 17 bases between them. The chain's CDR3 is CASSLLGQPDPLFF. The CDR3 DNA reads TGCGCCAGCAGCTTGTTAGGTCAACCGGACCCACTGTTTTTT.

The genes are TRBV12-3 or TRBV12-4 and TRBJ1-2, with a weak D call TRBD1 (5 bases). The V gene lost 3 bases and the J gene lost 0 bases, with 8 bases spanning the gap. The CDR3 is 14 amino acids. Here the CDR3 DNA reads TGTGCCAGCAGTTTGGGGGTAACTAACTATGGCTACACCTTC. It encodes CASSLGVTNYGYTF.

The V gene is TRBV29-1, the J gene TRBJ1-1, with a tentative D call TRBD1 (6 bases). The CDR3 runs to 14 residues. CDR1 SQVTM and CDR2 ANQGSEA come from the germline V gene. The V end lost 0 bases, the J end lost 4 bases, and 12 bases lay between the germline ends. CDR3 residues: CSVEDGGRGTEAFF. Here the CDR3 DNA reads TGCAGCGTTGAAGATGGGGGCAGAGGCACTGAAGCTTTCTTT.

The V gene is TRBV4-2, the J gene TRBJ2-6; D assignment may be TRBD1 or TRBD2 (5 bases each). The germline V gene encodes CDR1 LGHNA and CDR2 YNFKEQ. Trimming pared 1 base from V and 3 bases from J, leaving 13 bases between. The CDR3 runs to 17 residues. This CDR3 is CASSQAEGLGGANVLTF. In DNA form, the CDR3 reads TGTGCCAGCAGCCAAGCAGAGGGGTTGGGTGGGGCCAACGTCCTGACTTTC.

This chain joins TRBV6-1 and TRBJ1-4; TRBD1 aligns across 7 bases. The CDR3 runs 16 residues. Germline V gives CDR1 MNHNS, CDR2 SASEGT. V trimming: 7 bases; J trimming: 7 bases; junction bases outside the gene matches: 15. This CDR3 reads CASTQETGTGGEKLFF. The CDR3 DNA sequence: TGTGCCAGCACCCAAGAGACAGGGACGGGGGGTGAAAAACTGTTTTTT.

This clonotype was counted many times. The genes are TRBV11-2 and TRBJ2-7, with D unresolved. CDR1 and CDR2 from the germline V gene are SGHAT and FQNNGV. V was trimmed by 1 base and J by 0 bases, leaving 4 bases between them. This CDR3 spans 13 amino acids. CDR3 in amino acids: CASSLGHSYEQYF. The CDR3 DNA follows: TGTGCCAGCAGCTTAGGTCACTCCTACGAGCAGTACTTC.

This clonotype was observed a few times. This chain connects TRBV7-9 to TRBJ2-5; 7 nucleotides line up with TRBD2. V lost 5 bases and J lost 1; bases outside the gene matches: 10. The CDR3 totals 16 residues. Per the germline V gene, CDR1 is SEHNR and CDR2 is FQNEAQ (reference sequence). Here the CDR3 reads CASSPGLADLQETQYF. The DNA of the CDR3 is TGTGCCAGCAGCCCAGGGCTAGCGGACCTCCAAGAGACCCAGTACTTC.

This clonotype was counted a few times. The CDR3 DNA reads TGCGCCAGCAGCCAAGAAGATATGTGGGACACTAACCGCCATGAGCAGTTCTTC. This encodes CASSQEDMWDTNRHEQFF. This rearrangement joins TRBV4-1 to TRBJ2-1; weak D call: TRBD1 (6 bases). Per germline, CDR1 MGHRA and CDR2 YSYEKL. The CDR3 extends over 18 amino acids. Trimming removed 0 bases from V and 8 bases from J, with 23 bases in between.

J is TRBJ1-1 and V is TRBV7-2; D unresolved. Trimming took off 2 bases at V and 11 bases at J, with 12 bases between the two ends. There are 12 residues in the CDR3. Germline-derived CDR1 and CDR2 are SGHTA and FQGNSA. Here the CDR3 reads CASSLQVRRAFF. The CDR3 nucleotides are TGTGCCAGCAGCTTACAGGTCCGGAGGGCTTTCTTT.

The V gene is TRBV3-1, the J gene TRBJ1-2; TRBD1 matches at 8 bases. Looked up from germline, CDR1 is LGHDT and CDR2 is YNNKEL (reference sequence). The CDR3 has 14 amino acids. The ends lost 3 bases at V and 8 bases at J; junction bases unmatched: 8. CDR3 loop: CASSHTDRGGGYTF. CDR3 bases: TGTGCCAGCAGCCACACAGACAGGGGTGGAGGCTACACCTTC.

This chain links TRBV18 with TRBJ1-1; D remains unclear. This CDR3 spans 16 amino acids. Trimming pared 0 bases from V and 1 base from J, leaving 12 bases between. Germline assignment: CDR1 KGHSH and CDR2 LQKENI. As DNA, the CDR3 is TGTGCCAGCTCACCACCTATCGGCCGAGAGAACACTGAAGCTTTCTTT. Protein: CASSPPIGRENTEAFF.

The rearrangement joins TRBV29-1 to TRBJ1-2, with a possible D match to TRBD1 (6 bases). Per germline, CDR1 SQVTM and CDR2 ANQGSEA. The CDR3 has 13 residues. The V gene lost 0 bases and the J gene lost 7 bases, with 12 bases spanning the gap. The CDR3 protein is CSVEDTGSGGYTF. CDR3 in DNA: TGCAGCGTTGAAGATACAGGGTCGGGTGGCTACACCTTC. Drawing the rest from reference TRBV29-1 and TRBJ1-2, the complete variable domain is SAVISQKPSRDICQRGTSLTIQCQVDSQVTMMFWYRQQPGQSLTLIATANQGSEATYESGFVIDKFPISRPNLTFSTLTVSNMSPEDSSIYLCSVEDTGSGGYTFGSGTRLTVV.